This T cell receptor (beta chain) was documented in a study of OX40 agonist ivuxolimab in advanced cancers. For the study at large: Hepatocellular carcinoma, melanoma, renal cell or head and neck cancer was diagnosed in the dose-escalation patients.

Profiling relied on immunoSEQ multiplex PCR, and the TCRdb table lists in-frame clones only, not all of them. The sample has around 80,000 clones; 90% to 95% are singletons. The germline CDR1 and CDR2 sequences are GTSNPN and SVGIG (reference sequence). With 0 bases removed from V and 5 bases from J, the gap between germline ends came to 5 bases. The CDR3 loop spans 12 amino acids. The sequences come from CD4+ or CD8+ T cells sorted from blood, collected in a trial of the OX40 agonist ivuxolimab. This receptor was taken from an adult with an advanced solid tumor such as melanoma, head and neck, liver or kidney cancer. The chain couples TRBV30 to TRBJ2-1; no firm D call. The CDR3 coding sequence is TGTGCCTGGAGTGTATCCCACAATGAGCAGTTCTTC. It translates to CAWSVSHNEQFF.